This TCR beta chain was sequenced in a study of T-cell reconstitution after alpha-beta-depleted transplantation in children. Points from the study as a whole: Most T-cell counts and diversity one year after the transplant came from T cells that were newly produced.

Ten or more counts support this clonotype. Its antigen is unknown. V was trimmed by 4 bases and J by 3 bases, leaving 10 bases between them. The germline V gene has CDR1 SQVTM and CDR2 ANQGSEA. This CDR3 contains 12 residues. Unique molecular identifiers tagged the TCRbeta library. TCRdb reprocessed the PCR reads via MiXCR and lists one record per CDR3 protein. The table records fewer than 350,000 distinct CDR3 sequences, about 9.4% of them present only once. The receptor was isolated from a boy under two years old with acute myeloid leukemia, due to receive a stem cell transplant. The source material was PBMCs, sampled before TCRalphabeta/CD19-depleted stem cell transplant. V is TRBV29-1 and J is TRBJ2-7; no clear D. CDR3 amino acids: CSVATQLYEQYF. As DNA, the CDR3 is TGCAGCGTTGCAACGCAGCTCTACGAGCAGTACTTC.